The T cell receptor beta chain described here comes from a study of OX40 agonist ivuxolimab in advanced cancers. Study as a whole: Patients received the agonistic anti-OX40 (CD134) antibody ivuxolimab. The dose of intravenous ivuxolimab that patients received every 2 weeks ranged from 0.01 to 10 mg/kg. Study-level points and caveats: CD8+ T cells showed, on average, more clonal expansion than CD4+ cells. Dose levels from 0.1 to 3.0 mg/kg saw CD4+ and CD8+ blood T cells expand clonally by week 6.

Germline loops: CDR1 SQVTM, CDR2 ANQGSEA. The ends were cut back, 2 bases at V and 3 bases at J, with 13 bases in the middle. This CDR3 comprises 14 residues. Only in-frame clones appear in the TCRdb table, and some are missing; sequencing was by immunoSEQ multiplex PCR. The sample consists of 50,000 to 65,000 clones, around nine tenths of them appearing once. In regard to this clone: Its antigen is not identified.

The chain recombines TRBV29-1 with TRBJ1-1; D is undetermined. This TCR was recovered from an adult with an advanced solid tumor such as melanoma, head and neck, liver or kidney cancer. Sequences were derived from CD4+ or CD8+ T cells sorted from blood, sampled in a trial of the OX40 agonist ivuxolimab. CDR3 nucleotides: TGCAGCGTTGAAATCGGAGTCGGCCACACTGAAGCTTTCTTT. This codes for CSVEIGVGHTEAFF.